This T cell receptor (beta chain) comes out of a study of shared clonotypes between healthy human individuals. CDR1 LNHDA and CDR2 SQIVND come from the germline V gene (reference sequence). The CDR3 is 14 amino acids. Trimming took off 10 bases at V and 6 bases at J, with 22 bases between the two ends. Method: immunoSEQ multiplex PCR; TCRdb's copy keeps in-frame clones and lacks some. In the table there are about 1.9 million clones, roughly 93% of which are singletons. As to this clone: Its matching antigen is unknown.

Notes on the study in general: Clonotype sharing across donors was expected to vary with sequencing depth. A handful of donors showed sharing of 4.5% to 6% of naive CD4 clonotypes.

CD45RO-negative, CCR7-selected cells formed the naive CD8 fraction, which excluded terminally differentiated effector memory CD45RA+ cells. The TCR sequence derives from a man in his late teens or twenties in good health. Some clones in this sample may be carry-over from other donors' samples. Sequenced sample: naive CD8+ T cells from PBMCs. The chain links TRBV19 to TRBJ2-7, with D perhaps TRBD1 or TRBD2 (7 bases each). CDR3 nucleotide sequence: TGTGCCACTAAGGGAGCGACCAGGGGGGGCGAGCAGTACTTC. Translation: CATKGATRGGEQYF.